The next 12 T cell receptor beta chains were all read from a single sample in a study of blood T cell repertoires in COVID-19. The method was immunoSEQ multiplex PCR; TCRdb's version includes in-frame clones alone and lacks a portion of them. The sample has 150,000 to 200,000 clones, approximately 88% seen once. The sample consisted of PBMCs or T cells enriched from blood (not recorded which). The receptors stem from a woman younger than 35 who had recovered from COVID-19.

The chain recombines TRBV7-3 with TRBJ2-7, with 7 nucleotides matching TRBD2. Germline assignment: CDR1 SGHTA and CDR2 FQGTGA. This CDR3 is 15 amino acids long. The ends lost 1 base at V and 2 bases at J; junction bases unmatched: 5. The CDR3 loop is CASSLRGGGTYEQYF. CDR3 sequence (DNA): TGTGCCAGCAGCTTAAGGGGCGGGGGTACCTACGAGCAGTACTTC. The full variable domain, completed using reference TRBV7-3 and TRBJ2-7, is GAGVSQTPSNKVTEKGKYVELRCDPISGHTALYWYRQSLGQGPEFLIYFQGTGAADDSGLPNDRFFAVRPEGSVSTLKIQRTERGDSAVYLCASSLRGGGTYEQYFGPGTRLTVT.

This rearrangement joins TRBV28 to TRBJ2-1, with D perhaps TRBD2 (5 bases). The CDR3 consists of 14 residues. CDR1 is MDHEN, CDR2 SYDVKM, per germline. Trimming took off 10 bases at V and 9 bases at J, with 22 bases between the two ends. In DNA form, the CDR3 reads TGTGCCACCGGGGAGACTCGTCAGCTTTTTGAGCAGTTCTTC. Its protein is CATGETRQLFEQFF.

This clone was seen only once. CDR3 residues: CASSRGDTEAFF. The CDR3 DNA reads as TGTGCCAGCAGTCGGGGAGACACTGAAGCTTTCTTT. This chain uses TRBV6-5 with TRBJ1-1, with D unresolved. The V and J ends lost 5 bases and 3 bases respectively, with 7 bases between them. CDR1 is MNHEY and CDR2 is SVGAGI in the germline V gene. The CDR3 has 12 amino acids.

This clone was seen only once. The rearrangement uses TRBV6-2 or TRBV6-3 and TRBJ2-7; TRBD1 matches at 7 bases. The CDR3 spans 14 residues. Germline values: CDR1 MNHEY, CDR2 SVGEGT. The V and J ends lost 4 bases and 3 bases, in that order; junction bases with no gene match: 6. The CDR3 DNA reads TGTGCCAGCAGTTCCGCCCGGACAGGCTACGAGCAGTACTTC. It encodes CASSSARTGYEQYF.

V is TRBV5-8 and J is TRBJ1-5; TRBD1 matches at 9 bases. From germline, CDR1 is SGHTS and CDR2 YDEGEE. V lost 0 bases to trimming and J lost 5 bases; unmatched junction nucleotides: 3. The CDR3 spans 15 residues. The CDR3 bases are TGTGCCAGCAGCTTGGACGGGACAGGGTATCAGCCCCAGCATTTT. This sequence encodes CASSLDGTGYQPQHF.

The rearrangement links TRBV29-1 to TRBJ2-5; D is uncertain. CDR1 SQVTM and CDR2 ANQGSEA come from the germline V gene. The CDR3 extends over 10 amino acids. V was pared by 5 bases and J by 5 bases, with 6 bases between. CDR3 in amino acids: CSVYVETQYF. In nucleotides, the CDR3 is TGCAGCGTTTATGTGGAGACCCAGTACTTC.

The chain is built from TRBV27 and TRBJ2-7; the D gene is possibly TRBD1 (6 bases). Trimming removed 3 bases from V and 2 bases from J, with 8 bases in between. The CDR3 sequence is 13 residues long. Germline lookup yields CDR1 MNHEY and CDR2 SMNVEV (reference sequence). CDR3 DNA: TGTGCCAGCAGTTTGCGACAGGCCTACGAGCAGTACTTC. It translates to CASSLRQAYEQYF.

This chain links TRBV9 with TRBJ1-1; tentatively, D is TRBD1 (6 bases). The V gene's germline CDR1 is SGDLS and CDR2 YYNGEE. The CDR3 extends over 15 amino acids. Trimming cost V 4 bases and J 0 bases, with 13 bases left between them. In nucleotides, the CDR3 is TGTGCCAGCAGCCCCCGGACAGAGATGAACACTGAAGCTTTCTTT. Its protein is CASSPRTEMNTEAFF.

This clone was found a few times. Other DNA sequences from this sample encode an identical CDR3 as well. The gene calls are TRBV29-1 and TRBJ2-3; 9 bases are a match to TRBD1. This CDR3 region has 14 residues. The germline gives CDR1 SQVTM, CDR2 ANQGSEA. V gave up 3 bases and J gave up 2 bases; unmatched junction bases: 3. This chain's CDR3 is CSVEGQGYTDTQYF. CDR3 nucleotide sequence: TGCAGCGTTGAGGGACAGGGATACACAGATACGCAGTATTTT.

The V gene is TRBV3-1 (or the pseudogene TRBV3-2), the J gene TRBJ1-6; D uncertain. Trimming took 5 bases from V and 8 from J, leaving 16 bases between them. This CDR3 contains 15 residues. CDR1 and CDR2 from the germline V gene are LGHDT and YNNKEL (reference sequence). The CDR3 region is CASSFGHAGYSPLHF. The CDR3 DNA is TGTGCCAGCAGCTTCGGCCACGCGGGTTATTCACCCCTCCACTTT.

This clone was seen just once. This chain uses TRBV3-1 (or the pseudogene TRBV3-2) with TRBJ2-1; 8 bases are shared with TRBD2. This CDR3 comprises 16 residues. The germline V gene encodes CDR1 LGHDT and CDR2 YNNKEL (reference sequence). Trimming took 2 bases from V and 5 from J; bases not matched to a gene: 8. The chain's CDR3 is CASSQPPSGGNNEQFF. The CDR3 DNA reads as TGTGCCAGCAGCCAACCTCCGTCGGGGGGGAACAATGAGCAGTTCTTC.

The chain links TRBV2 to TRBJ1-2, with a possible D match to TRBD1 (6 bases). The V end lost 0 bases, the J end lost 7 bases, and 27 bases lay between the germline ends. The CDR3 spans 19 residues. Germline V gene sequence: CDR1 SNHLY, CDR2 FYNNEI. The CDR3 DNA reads TGTGCCAGCAGTGAAGCGGCTCGGGTTAACAGGGCGGATGGACGTGGCTACACCTTC. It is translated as CASSEAARVNRADGRGYTF.